These 11 T cell receptor beta chains originate from one sample sequenced in a study of T-cell memory formation after mild COVID-19. From the 5' RACE reads, TCRdb called clonotypes with MiXCR, one entry per CDR3 protein. The sample has some 62,000 distinct CDR3 sequences, about a tenth seen once. The sequencing input was PBMCs or a T cell subset sorted from them (not recorded which). Receptors were obtained from a man between 18 and 29 years old who had mild COVID-19 (a few samples of this study predate the infection). Cell type and time point are not known.

This chain joins TRBV20-1 and TRBJ2-5; no clear D gene. V lost 1 base and J 5 bases, leaving 11 bases between the germline ends. CDR3 length: 13 residues. Germline lookup yields CDR1 DFQATT and CDR2 SNEGSKA (reference sequence). The CDR3: CSARVSGPETQYF. CDR3 coding DNA: TGCAGTGCTAGAGTCTCGGGCCCGGAGACCCAGTACTTC.

The V and J genes are TRBV6-5 and TRBJ1-5; maybe TRBD1 (6 bases). The CDR3 has 13 amino acids. In germline, CDR1 is MNHEY, CDR2 SVGAGI. V gave up 6 bases and J gave up 7 bases, with 13 bases separating them. The CDR3 coding sequence is TGTGCCAGCAGAAGGACAGCGGAACAGCCCCAGCATTTT. It yields the protein CASRRTAEQPQHF.

The chain joins TRBV7-6 to TRBJ2-3, with D possibly TRBD2 on 6 matching bases. Germline CDR1 and CDR2: SGHVS and FNYEAQ. CDR3 length: 13 amino acids. Trimming cost V 5 bases and J 4 bases, with 10 bases left between them. CDR3 in DNA: TGTGCCAGCAGCCCGACTAGAGCAGATACGCAGTATTTT. Its translation: CASSPTRADTQYF.

There are many counts of this clonotype. The chain carries TRBV5-1 and TRBJ2-5; no definite D call. The ends were cut back, 3 bases at V and 0 bases at J, with 9 bases in the middle. Looked up from germline, CDR1 is SGHRS and CDR2 is YFSETQ. CDR3 length: 14 amino acids. The DNA for the CDR3 is TGCGCCAGCAGCTCCTCAGGATACCAAGAGACCCAGTACTTC. This translates into CASSSSGYQETQYF.

The V and J genes are TRBV10-3 and TRBJ2-7; 7 bases align to TRBD1. CDR1 and CDR2 (germline): ENHRY, SYGVKD. This CDR3 is 17 amino acids long. J was trimmed by 6 bases and V by 0 bases; bases with no gene match: 14. CDR3 residues: CAISESTRVGGWREQYV. The CDR3 DNA follows: TGTGCCATCAGTGAGTCGACGCGGGTAGGGGGCTGGCGCGAGCAGTACGTC.

This clonotype was counted between two and nine times. This chain joins TRBV5-6 and TRBJ2-1; a weak D match, TRBD2 (5 bases). The CDR3 loop spans 15 amino acids. Germline V CDR1 and CDR2: SGHDT, YYEEEE. V was trimmed by 4 bases and J by 0 bases, leaving 11 bases between them. In DNA, the CDR3 is TGTGCCAGCAGCCGGAAGCGGCCCTCCTACAATGAGCAGTTCTTC. Its protein product is CASSRKRPSYNEQFF.

This clonotype was counted many times. The rearrangement links TRBV20-1 to TRBJ2-7; 9 nucleotides match TRBD1. V lost 0 bases and J lost 4; bases outside the gene matches: 4. The CDR3 is 14 amino acids. Germline CDR1 DFQATT, CDR2 SNEGSKA (reference sequence). The CDR3 sequence: CSARDPGQGYEQYF. DNA of the CDR3: TGCAGTGCTAGAGACCCGGGACAGGGTTACGAGCAGTACTTC.

This clonotype came up many times. The chain is built from TRBV24-1 and TRBJ2-5, with TRBD2 as a possible D gene (5 bases). The V end lost 6 bases, the J end lost 5 bases, and 12 bases lay between the germline ends. This CDR3 comprises 13 residues. Germline V gene data show CDR1 as KGHDR and CDR2 as SFDVKD. The CDR3 loop is CATSPLAGETQYF. The CDR3 bases are TGTGCCACCAGTCCCCTAGCTGGGGAGACCCAGTACTTC.

This sequence joins TRBV10-3 and TRBJ1-5, with D hard to call. The V and J ends lost 4 bases and 2 bases respectively, with 9 bases between them. Germline V gene lookup returns CDR1 ENHRY and CDR2 SYGVKD. This CDR3 is built from 14 residues. The CDR3 DNA reads TGTGCCATCAGTGCCACCGGGGGCAATCAGCCCCAGCATTTT. Its protein product is CAISATGGNQPQHF.

This clonotype was observed a handful of times. The gene calls are TRBV20-1 and TRBJ2-3, with 8 bases lining up with TRBD2. Unmatched junction bases numbered 5, after V lost 5 bases and J lost 1 base. Germline V gene lookup returns CDR1 DFQATT and CDR2 SNEGSKA (reference sequence). This CDR3 spans 14 amino acids. The chain's CDR3 is CSAFSGDGTDTQYF. The CDR3 nucleotides are TGCAGTGCTTTTAGCGGGGATGGCACAGATACGCAGTATTTT.

There are a few counts of this clonotype. The chain links TRBV5-5 to TRBJ2-3; D is uncertain. The CDR3 loop spans 13 amino acids. Looked up from germline, CDR1 is SGHKS and CDR2 is YYEKEE (reference sequence). V dropped 7 bases and J dropped 4 bases, with 13 bases sitting between them. The CDR3 sequence: CASGLYVPDTQYF. For the CDR3, the DNA is TGTGCCAGCGGGCTCTATGTCCCAGATACGCAGTATTTT.